This T cell receptor beta chain was identified during a study of blood T cell repertoires in COVID-19. Study-wide background: Acute-phase and convalescent COVID-19 samples originated in the United States, Italy and Spain.

Enrolled through a virtual design, the participants were between 18 and 89 years of age and came from some 26 US areas. Researchers sorted participants into cohorts using their self-reported clinical history. Two negative PCRs, clearance, or symptom resolution had been documented for recovered Cohort 3 donors. V shed 6 bases and J shed 0 bases, with 28 bases lying between them. CDR1 is SNHLY and CDR2 is FYNNEI in the germline V gene. This CDR3 is built from 20 residues. Produced via immunoSEQ multiplex PCR; TCRdb's table is partial and in-frame only. This sample carries about 160,000 clones, about four fifths of them seen once, and the ten largest clones take nearly 3.5%.

The V call is TRBV2, the J call TRBJ2-3, with unresolved D. Sequenced input: PBMCs or T cells enriched from blood (not recorded which). The sequence came from an older woman who had recovered from COVID-19. The CDR3 coding sequence is TGTGCCAGCAGCCCCTACTCTCTCGCGGAGTACCTCAAAAGCACAGATACGCAGTATTTT. As protein: CASSPYSLAEYLKSTDTQYF.